The clone carrying this T cell receptor beta chain was observed a handful of times. Its antigen is not known. This entry comes from a study of beta chain features in type 1 diabetes. Study at large: Similarity in age, gender and cell yields was seen between patients and healthy donors. The study's findings and limits: PCR might pick shorter templates more often, in the same way for patients and controls.

Reverse transcribing all isolated RNA meant expressed TCRB transcripts were sequenced. The table came from immunoSEQ multiplex PCR; TCRdb's copy has only in-frame clones and leaves some out. The sample shows about 270,000 clones, roughly 13% of them seen only once. This CDR3 is built from 15 residues. Deletions cut 5 bases from V and 6 bases from J, with 17 bases between. Germline CDR1 is MNHNY and CDR2 is SVGAGI (reference sequence). The chain employs TRBV6-6 and TRBJ2-1; D may be TRBD2 (6 bases). Sequenced: naive CD4+ T cells from blood. The TCR originated in a woman aged 40 to 50 in good health. Here the CDR3 DNA reads TGTGCCAGCAGTACCTACCTGGGGGGACTCAATGAGCAGTTCTTC. It encodes CASSTYLGGLNEQFF.